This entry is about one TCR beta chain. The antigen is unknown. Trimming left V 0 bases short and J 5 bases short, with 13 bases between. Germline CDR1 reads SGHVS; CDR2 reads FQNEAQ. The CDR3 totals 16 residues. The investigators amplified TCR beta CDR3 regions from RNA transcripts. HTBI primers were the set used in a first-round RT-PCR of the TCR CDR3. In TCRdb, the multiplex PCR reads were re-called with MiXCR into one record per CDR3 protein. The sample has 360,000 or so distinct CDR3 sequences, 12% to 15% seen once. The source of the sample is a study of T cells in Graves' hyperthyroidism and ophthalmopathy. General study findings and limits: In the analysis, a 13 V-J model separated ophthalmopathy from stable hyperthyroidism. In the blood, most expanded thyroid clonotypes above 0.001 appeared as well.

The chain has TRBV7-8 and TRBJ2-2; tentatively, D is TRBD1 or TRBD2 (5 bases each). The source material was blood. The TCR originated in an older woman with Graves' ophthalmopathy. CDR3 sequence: CASSLAEAPGTGELFF. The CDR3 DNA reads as TGTGCCAGCAGCTTAGCGGAGGCCCCAGGGACCGGGGAGCTGTTTTTT.